The entry below describes one T cell receptor (beta chain). The antigen is unknown. 13 Jbeta primers and 60 Vbeta primers were used for the PCR. Profiling relied on immunoSEQ multiplex PCR, and the TCRdb table lists in-frame clones only, not all of them. The sample shows under 140,000 clones, 70% to 85% of them seen only once. This record comes from a study of cytomegalovirus exposure and HLA in healthy donors. Notes on the study in general: Other equally common chains were less clonally expanded than HLA-associated TCR beta chains, a later analysis showed. Trimming of TCR beta V- and J-genes showed a link, identified in a later analysis, to a missense DCLRE1C variant. Altogether, 150 to 200 TCR beta chains were recorded as cytomegalovirus-associated.

Participants comprised healthy donors of bone marrow. V was cut by 1 base and J by 6 bases, with 16 bases left in between. The CDR3 is 17 residues long. Germline-derived CDR1 and CDR2 are MNHEY and SMNVEV (reference sequence). The sample comprised PBMCs. This receptor was taken from a man aged 25 to 40 in good health and CMV-seropositive. The V and J genes are TRBV27 and TRBJ1-6; D possibly corresponds to TRBD1 (6 bases). DNA for the CDR3: TGTGCCAGCAGTTTATTAGTACAGGGCTTCCTTAATTCACCCCTCCACTTT. Residues: CASSLLVQGFLNSPLHF.